This is a list of T cell receptor beta chains from one sample in a study of blood T cell repertoires in COVID-19. Only in-frame clones appear in the TCRdb table, and some are missing; sequencing was by immunoSEQ multiplex PCR. The table lists 250,000 to 300,000 clones, roughly nine tenths of them singletons, with 3.6% in the top ten. The sequenced sample was peripheral blood. These receptors originate from a man younger than 30 with active or convalescent COVID-19. Both conserved end residues are part of each CDR3. Each record gives: D gene, J gene, clone size, V gene, CDR3 protein, CDR3 DNA. D genes are given only for firm matches. Rows may omit the clone size; those that give it use once, few, many or a size class.

TRBD1	TRBJ2-1	.	TRBV6-6	CASFDRDDEQFF	TGTGCCAGTTTCGACAGGGATGATGAGCAGTTCTTC
.	TRBJ2-7	.	TRBV2	CASSPSGSRYEQYF	TGTGCCAGCAGTCCATCAGGCAGCCGCTACGAGCAGTACTTC
TRBD1	TRBJ2-1	.	TRBV7-9	CASSSIQGASWNEQFF	TGTGCCAGCAGCTCGATACAGGGGGCTTCGTGGAATGAGCAGTTCTTC
.	TRBJ1-6	few	TRBV6-5	CASSYSEGYNSPLHF	TGTGCCAGCAGTTACTCGGAGGGATATAATTCACCCCTCCACTTT
TRBD2	TRBJ2-1	once	TRBV19	CASSIGGLAGLSSYNEQFF	TGTGCCAGTAGTATAGGGGGACTAGCGGGTTTAAGCTCCTACAATGAGCAGTTCTTC
TRBD1	TRBJ2-1	.	TRBV25-1	CASKRAGGHLNEQFF	TGTGCCAGCAAAAGGGCAGGGGGCCATCTCAATGAGCAGTTCTTC
TRBD1	TRBJ1-5	.	TRBV28	CASSLGQINQPQHF	TGTGCCAGCAGTTTGGGACAGATTAATCAGCCCCAGCATTTT
.	TRBJ2-1	.	TRBV29-1	CSVDDSARQFF	TGCAGCGTTGACGATAGCGCACGGCAGTTCTTC
TRBD1	TRBJ1-4	.	TRBV28	CAATGAINEKLFF	TGTGCCGCCACAGGGGCGATTAATGAAAAACTGTTTTTT
TRBD2	TRBJ2-3	.	TRBV10-3	CAIKAAGGTDTQYF	TGTGCCATCAAGGCGGCGGGGGGCACAGATACGCAGTATTTT
TRBD1	TRBJ2-1	.	TRBV7-9	CASSLTGANEQFF	TGTGCCAGCAGCCTTACAGGGGCCAATGAGCAGTTCTTC
TRBD2	TRBJ2-1	.	TRBV5-1	CASSLGTSGINEQFF	TGCGCCAGCAGCCTCGGGACTAGCGGTATCAATGAGCAGTTCTTC
.	TRBJ2-5	.	TRBV5-6	CASSLVYPLRGERQETQYF	TGTGCCAGCAGCTTGGTTTACCCTCTTCGAGGCGAGCGGCAAGAGACCCAGTACTTC
.	TRBJ1-5	.	TRBV2	CASSEAGLINQPQHF	TGTGCCAGCAGTGAAGCGGGACTGATTAATCAGCCCCAGCATTTT
.	TRBJ1-4	.	TRBV12-3/TRBV12-4	CASSLARMRKLFF	TGTGCCAGCAGTTTAGCGCGGATGCGCAAACTGTTTTTT
.	TRBJ1-1	once	TRBV10-3	CAIKVTGNTEAFF	TGTGCCATCAAGGTAACGGGGAACACTGAAGCTTTCTTT
TRBD2	TRBJ2-3	once	TRBV5-5	CASSLGTLAGGADTQYF	TGTGCCAGCAGCTTGGGTACCTTAGCGGGGGGGGCAGATACGCAGTATTTT
.	TRBJ1-5	once	TRBV12-5	CASGLGEWPQHF	TGTGCTAGTGGTCTCGGGGAGTGGCCCCAGCATTTT
TRBD2	TRBJ2-7	.	TRBV5-1	CASSQTFGLAYEQYF	TGCGCCAGCAGCCAAACCTTCGGACTAGCCTACGAGCAGTACTTC
.	TRBJ1-2	.	TRBV19	CASSIGQFYGYTF	TGTGCCAGTAGTATTGGACAGTTCTATGGCTACACCTTC
.	TRBJ2-5	once	TRBV3-1/TRBV3-2	CASSQALAYETQYF	TGTGCCAGCAGCCAAGCCCTTGCGTATGAGACCCAGTACTTC
.	TRBJ1-5	once	TRBV10-1	CASSEPWSGGNQPQHF	TGCGCCAGCAGTGAGCCCTGGTCCGGTGGCAATCAGCCCCAGCATTTT
TRBD1	TRBJ1-1	.	TRBV19	CASTETGAGTEAFF	TGTGCCAGTACTGAAACAGGGGCGGGCACTGAAGCTTTCTTT
TRBD1	TRBJ2-5	once	TRBV9	CASSPMGTGEETQYF	TGTGCCAGCAGCCCAATGGGCACAGGGGAGGAGACCCAGTACTTC
.	TRBJ2-5	.	TRBV9	CASSVDRVETQYF	TGTGCCAGCAGCGTAGATCGGGTGGAGACCCAGTACTTC
.	TRBJ1-2	.	TRBV6-6	CASGTFETRGGYGYTF	TGTGCCAGCGGCACTTTCGAAACCCGCGGGGGCTATGGCTACACCTTC
.	TRBJ2-2	.	TRBV6-4	CASSERGGTGELFF	TGTGCCAGCAGTGAGAGGGGGGGCACCGGGGAGCTGTTTTTT
.	TRBJ2-3	.	TRBV6-4	CASSETGSTDTQYF	TGTGCCAGCAGTGAGACGGGAAGCACAGATACGCAGTATTTT
TRBD1	TRBJ2-7	.	TRBV28	CASTFHRGRRIEQYF	TGTGCCAGCACTTTCCACAGGGGGAGGCGGATCGAGCAGTACTTC
.	TRBJ1-5	once	TRBV2	CASRRGNQPQHF	TGTGCCAGCCGGAGGGGCAATCAGCCCCAGCATTTT
.	TRBJ2-7	.	TRBV18	CASSPFDSHEQYF	TGTGCCAGCTCACCCTTTGACAGCCACGAGCAGTACTTC
TRBD1	TRBJ1-2	.	TRBV27	CASSLRGGSYTF	TGTGCCAGCAGTTTAAGAGGGGGCAGCTACACCTTC
TRBD1	TRBJ1-1	.	TRBV5-1	CASSRDREAFF	TGCGCCAGCAGCCGGGACAGGGAAGCTTTCTTT
.	TRBJ1-6	once	TRBV11-2	CASSPREGSSPLHF	TGTGCCAGCAGCCCCCGGGAAGGAAGCTCACCCCTCCACTTT
.	TRBJ1-2	.	TRBV19	CASSNNRENGYTF	TGTGCCAGTAGTAATAACAGGGAAAATGGCTACACCTTC
TRBD2	TRBJ2-3	.	TRBV3-1/TRBV3-2	CASSHQPGGGTTDTQYF	TGTGCCAGCAGCCACCAGCCCGGGGGGGGGACCACAGATACGCAGTATTTT
.	TRBJ1-2	.	TRBV28	CASWTDVTDVYGYTF	TGTGCCAGCTGGACAGACGTGACTGACGTCTATGGCTACACCTTC